This passage covers 25 T cell receptor beta chains from one sample sequenced in a study of T cell changes during pregnancy in multiple sclerosis. Sequencing was performed with immunoSEQ multiplex PCR; in TCRdb, only in-frame clones are kept and a portion is missing. Among some 77,000 clones listed, around 90% were seen once. The sequencing here drew on peripheral blood, taken in the second trimester of pregnancy. Receptors were obtained from a female donor in good health, enrolled as a control in a pregnancy study.

This chain links TRBV6-5 with TRBJ1-3; 9 nucleotides agree with TRBD1. The CDR3 runs 14 residues. J was trimmed by 4 bases and V by 6 bases; bases with no gene match: 4. Germline V gene data show CDR1 as MNHEY and CDR2 as SVGAGI. The CDR3 reads CASSYRGPGNTIYF. CDR3 bases: TGTGCCAGCAGCTACAGGGGGCCAGGAAACACCATATATTTT.

The chain carries TRBV28 and TRBJ1-4, with a weak D call TRBD1 (5 bases). This CDR3 is built from 14 residues. Germline V gives CDR1 MDHEN, CDR2 SYDVKM. The V end was cut by 6 bases, the J end by 2 bases, with 10 bases between. Here the CDR3 DNA reads TGTGCCAGCAGCTGGCGGGACACTAATGAAAAACTGTTTTTT. Its protein product is CASSWRDTNEKLFF.

The chain carries TRBV25-1 and TRBJ1-1; D possibly corresponds to TRBD1 (5 bases). The CDR3 length is 11 residues. The V end lost 8 bases, the J end lost 6 bases, and 10 bases lay between the germline ends. The germline gives CDR1 MGHDK, CDR2 SYGVNS. The CDR3 here is CASGRGAEAFF. The CDR3 region has the DNA TGTGCCAGCGGGCGGGGGGCTGAAGCTTTCTTT.

The V call is TRBV19, the J call TRBJ1-2, with 10 bases lining up with TRBD1. V gave up 9 bases and J gave up 0 bases; unmatched junction bases: 4. CDR3 size: 14 residues. The germline V gene encodes CDR1 LNHDA and CDR2 SQIVND (reference sequence). DNA of the CDR3: TGTGCCAGCGGGGGGACAGGGGCTAACTATGGCTACACCTTC. Translating gives CASGGTGANYGYTF.

V and J are TRBV15 and TRBJ1-1; no definite D call. This CDR3 spans 14 amino acids. The germline CDR1 and CDR2 sequences are LNHNV and YYDKDF (reference sequence). V was trimmed by 0 bases and J by 1 base, leaving 6 bases between them. This chain's CDR3 is CATSRERRNTEAFF. Here the CDR3 DNA reads TGTGCCACCAGCAGAGAGCGTCGGAACACTGAAGCTTTCTTT.

The chain joins TRBV10-1 to TRBJ1-2, with D tentatively TRBD1 (5 bases). The germline V gene has CDR1 WNHNN and CDR2 SYGVQD (reference sequence). CDR3 length: 12 residues. V lost 8 bases, J lost 1 base, and 8 bases lay in between. CDR3 residues: CASDSFNYGYTF. The CDR3 nucleotides are TGCGCCAGCGACAGCTTTAACTATGGCTACACCTTC.

The rearrangement uses TRBV7-2 and TRBJ2-2; the match to TRBD1 covers 10 bases. The germline gives CDR1 SGHTA, CDR2 FQGNSA. Germline trimming cut 5 bases from V and 4 bases from J; bases unmatched to any gene: 4. The CDR3 has 15 amino acids. The CDR3 DNA reads as TGTGCCAGCAGCCTCCGGACAGGGGGCACCGGGGAGCTGTTTTTT. The encoded protein is CASSLRTGGTGELFF.

V and J are TRBV28 and TRBJ1-3, with 9 bases fitting TRBD1. The CDR3 length is 15 residues. Per the germline V gene, CDR1 is MDHEN and CDR2 is SYDVKM. V lost 4 bases to trimming and J lost 6 bases; unmatched junction nucleotides: 7. The CDR3 DNA is TGTGCCAGCAGTTCCACCGGACAGGGGACAAACACCATATATTTT. This translates into CASSSTGQGTNTIYF.

This chain joins TRBV7-9 and TRBJ2-2; no definite D call. V was clipped by 8 bases and J by 1 base, with 11 bases between them. Germline lookup yields CDR1 SEHNR and CDR2 FQNEAQ (reference sequence). This CDR3 is 14 amino acids long. The CDR3 DNA sequence: TGTGCCAGCTTCGACTTCAAGAACACCGGGGAGCTGTTTTTT. Translating it yields CASFDFKNTGELFF.

This chain links TRBV7-2 with TRBJ2-1, with D perhaps TRBD2 (6 bases). The V gene's germline CDR1 is SGHTA and CDR2 FQGNSA. V lost 5 bases and J 6 bases, leaving 17 bases between the germline ends. This CDR3 is 15 amino acids long. CDR3 sequence: CASSLGGTGFNEQFF. In DNA form, the CDR3 reads TGTGCCAGCAGCCTAGGAGGGACTGGATTCAATGAGCAGTTCTTC.

The chain combines TRBV4-3 with TRBJ2-7, with D perhaps matching TRBD2 (5 bases). V lost 1 base, J lost 4 bases, and 14 bases lay in between. This CDR3 is built from 15 residues. Germline CDR1 is LGHNA and CDR2 is YSLEER. The CDR3 nucleotides read TGCGCCAGCAGCCAAGGATCAAGCGGACCATACGAGCAGTACTTC. Translating it yields CASSQGSSGPYEQYF.

This clone was picked up one time. The rearrangement uses TRBV11-2 and TRBJ2-1; 9 bases line up with TRBD1. The CDR3 sequence is 16 residues long. Germline CDR1 and CDR2: SGHAT and FQNNGV. After removal of 4 bases from V and 13 bases from J, the junction contained 17 bases not matched to a gene. The CDR3: CASSWERTGVTMSQFF. Written as DNA, the CDR3 is TGTGCCAGCAGCTGGGAGAGGACAGGGGTTACAATGAGCCAGTTCTTC.

The V gene is TRBV6-6, the J gene TRBJ1-2; D possibly corresponds to TRBD1 (6 bases). CDR1 and CDR2 (germline): MNHNY, SVGAGI (reference sequence). The CDR3 spans 14 residues. Trimming took off 5 bases at V and 2 bases at J, with 12 bases between the two ends. The CDR3 loop reads CASSRQDPNYGYTF. CDR3 bases: TGTGCCAGCAGTCGACAGGACCCAAACTATGGCTACACCTTC.

The chain has TRBV6-1 and TRBJ1-5; D uncertain. Trimming removed 7 bases at V and 0 bases at J, with 10 bases between. The CDR3 is 14 residues long. Germline CDR1 and CDR2: MNHNS and SASEGT. CDR3 sequence: CASIERGSNQPQHF. CDR3 bases: TGTGCCAGCATCGAACGCGGTAGCAATCAGCCCCAGCATTTT.

CDR3 coding DNA: TGCGCCAGCACCTGGGCCCATAAGACGAACACTGAAGCTTTCTTT. Its protein is CASTWAHKTNTEAFF. The chain employs TRBV4-3 and TRBJ1-1; no clear D. The V gene lost 7 bases and the J gene lost 1 base, with 16 bases spanning the gap. The germline V gene encodes CDR1 LGHNA and CDR2 YSLEER. The CDR3 extends over 15 amino acids.

The V gene is TRBV5-8, the J gene TRBJ2-1; the match to TRBD2 covers 8 bases. This CDR3 is built from 14 residues. Per the germline V gene, CDR1 is SGHTS and CDR2 is YDEGEE. After removal of 1 base from V and 3 bases from J, the junction contained 0 bases not matched to a gene. The CDR3 is CASSLRGGYNEQFF. The CDR3 DNA follows: TGTGCCAGCAGCTTGCGGGGGGGCTACAATGAGCAGTTCTTC.

This chain connects TRBV18 to TRBJ1-5; tentatively, D is TRBD1 (6 bases). The CDR3 covers 14 residues. Looked up from germline, CDR1 is KGHSH and CDR2 is LQKENI. Between the trimmed V and J ends, which lost 3 bases and 2 bases, there was a span of 8 bases. The CDR3 here is CASSPYRGNQPQHF. CDR3 nucleotide sequence: TGTGCCAGCTCACCCTACAGGGGCAATCAGCCCCAGCATTTT.

The V call is TRBV4-2, the J call TRBJ2-7; D perhaps matches TRBD2 (6 bases). The V gene's germline CDR1 is LGHNA and CDR2 YNFKEQ. V was trimmed by 1 base and J by 3 bases, leaving 19 bases between them. This CDR3 is built from 17 residues. DNA of the CDR3: TGTGCCAGCAGCCAAGGGGCCTTAGCGGAGGCCCTCTACGAGCAGTACTTC. This codes for CASSQGALAEALYEQYF.

The chain recombines TRBV7-9 with TRBJ1-2; D may be TRBD1 (6 bases). Deletions cut 2 bases from V and 0 bases from J, with 10 bases between. The CDR3 covers 15 residues. In germline, CDR1 is SEHNR, CDR2 FQNEAQ (reference sequence). CDR3 DNA: TGTGCCAGCAGCTTAATGGGGGCTCCTAACTATGGCTACACCTTC. Its translation is CASSLMGAPNYGYTF.

The rearrangement links TRBV7-9 to TRBJ1-1, with D possibly TRBD1 on 6 matching bases. Germline V gene sequence: CDR1 SEHNR, CDR2 FQNEAQ (reference sequence). The ends were cut back, 5 bases at V and 2 bases at J, with 15 bases in the middle. The CDR3 consists of 15 residues. CDR3 sequence: CASSPRTDYNTEAFF. Here the CDR3 DNA reads TGTGCCAGCAGCCCCAGGACAGACTACAACACTGAAGCTTTCTTT.

This clone occurred once. The chain joins TRBV5-4 to TRBJ1-1; a weak D match, TRBD1 (5 bases). Germline-derived CDR1 and CDR2 are SGHNT and YYREEE (reference sequence). The germline V and J ends were trimmed by 2 bases and 10 bases, with 9 bases remaining between them. The CDR3 length is 11 residues. The DNA for the CDR3 is TGTGCCAGCAGCTTCTCAGGGATAGCTTTCTTT. Translated: CASSFSGIAFF.

The V gene is TRBV28, the J gene TRBJ2-2; a weak D match, TRBD1 (5 bases). The CDR3 sequence is 14 residues long. CDR1 and CDR2 (germline): MDHEN, SYDVKM. Deletions cut 8 bases from V and 3 bases from J, with 13 bases between. CDR3 protein: CASGKTGDTGELFF. The CDR3 nucleotides read TGTGCCAGCGGTAAAACAGGTGACACCGGGGAGCTGTTTTTT. The full variable domain, in which reference TRBV28 and TRBJ2-2 provide the parts outside the CDR3, is DVKVTQSSRYLVKRTGEKVFLECVQDMDHENMFWYRQDPGLGLRLIYFSYDVKMKEKGDIPEGYSVSREKKERFSLILESASTNQTSMYLCASGKTGDTGELFFGEGSRLTVL.

This chain connects TRBV7-6 to TRBJ2-1, with unresolved D. V lost 4 bases, J lost 6 bases, and 13 bases lay in between. The germline V gene has CDR1 SGHVS and CDR2 FNYEAQ. The CDR3 contains 14 residues. CDR3 amino acids: CASSSKIYFNEQFF. The DNA for the CDR3 is TGTGCCAGCAGCTCTAAGATCTACTTCAATGAGCAGTTCTTC. Using reference TRBV7-6 and TRBJ2-1 for the parts outside the CDR3, the full variable domain is GAGVSQSPRYKVTKRGQDVALRCDPISGHVSLYWYRQALGQGPEFLTYFNYEAQQDKSGLPNDRFSAERPEGSISTLTIQRTEQRDSAMYRCASSSKIYFNEQFFGPGTRLTVL.

V and J are TRBV9 and TRBJ1-5; TRBD1 aligns across 8 bases. This CDR3 is built from 15 residues. J gave up 3 bases and V 4 bases, and 6 bases lay outside the gene matches. CDR1 is SGDLS, CDR2 YYNGEE, per germline. Here the CDR3 reads CASSPGQGDNQPQHF. CDR3 sequence (DNA): TGTGCCAGCAGCCCCGGACAGGGAGACAATCAGCCCCAGCATTTT.

V gene TRBV19 combines with J gene TRBJ2-1, with TRBD1 matching 8 bases. V was pared by 4 bases and J by 4 bases, with 6 bases of the junction left unmatched. The CDR3 sequence is 15 residues long. The germline V gene has CDR1 LNHDA and CDR2 SQIVND (reference sequence). The CDR3 region has the DNA TGTGCCAGTAGTACAGGGACAGGTGTTTACAATGAGCAGTTCTTC. It specifies CASSTGTGVYNEQFF.